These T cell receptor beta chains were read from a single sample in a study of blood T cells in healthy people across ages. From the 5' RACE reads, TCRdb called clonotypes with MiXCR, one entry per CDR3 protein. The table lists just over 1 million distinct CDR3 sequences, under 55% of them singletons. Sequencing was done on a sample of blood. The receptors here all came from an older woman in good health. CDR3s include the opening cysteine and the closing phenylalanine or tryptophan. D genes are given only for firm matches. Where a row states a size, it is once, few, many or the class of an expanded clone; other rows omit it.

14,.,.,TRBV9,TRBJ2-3,CASSVGLSTDTQYF,TGTGCCAGCAGCGTGGGACTCAGCACAGATACGCAGTATTTT
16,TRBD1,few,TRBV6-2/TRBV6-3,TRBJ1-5,CASGDPDRGGNQPQHF,TGTGCCAGCGGCGATCCGGACAGGGGTGGCAATCAGCCCCAGCATTTT
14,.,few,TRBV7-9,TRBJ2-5,CASSGPGAGETQYF,TGTGCCAGCAGCGGACCGGGGGCTGGGGAGACCCAGTACTTC
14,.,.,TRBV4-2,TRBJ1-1,CASSQVVQNTEAFF,TGTGCCAGCAGCCAAGTGGTGCAGAACACTGAAGCTTTCTTT
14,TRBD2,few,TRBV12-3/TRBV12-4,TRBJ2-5,CASRWGTRQETQYF,TGTGCCAGCAGATGGGGGACTAGACAAGAGACCCAGTACTTC
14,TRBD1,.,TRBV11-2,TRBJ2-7,CASRRDRVSYEQYF,TGTGCCAGCAGGAGGGACAGGGTGTCCTACGAGCAGTACTTC
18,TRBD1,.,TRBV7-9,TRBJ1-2,CASSLAPGQGLSGYGYTF,TGTGCCAGCAGCTTAGCTCCGGGACAGGGTTTGTCTGGCTATGGCTACACCTTC
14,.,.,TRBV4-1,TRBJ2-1,CASSQATSFNEQFF,TGCGCCAGCAGCCAAGCGACTAGTTTTAATGAGCAGTTCTTC
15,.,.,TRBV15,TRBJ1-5,CATSRDGGNNQPQHF,TGTGCCACCAGCAGAGATGGTGGCAACAATCAGCCCCAGCATTTT
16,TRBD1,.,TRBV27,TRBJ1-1,CASSHGQGKRETEAFF,TGTGCCAGCAGTCACGGACAGGGGAAGAGGGAAACTGAAGCTTTCTTT
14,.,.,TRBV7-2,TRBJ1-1,CASSGGAMNTEAFF,TGTGCCAGCAGCGGGGGGGCCATGAACACTGAAGCTTTCTTT
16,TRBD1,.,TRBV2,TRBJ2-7,CASSLTGAQGVYEQYF,TGTGCCAGCAGTTTAACAGGGGCGCAGGGGGTTTACGAGCAGTACTTC
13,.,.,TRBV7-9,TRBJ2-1,CASIPPGRDEQFF,TGTGCCAGCATCCCCCCAGGGCGGGATGAGCAGTTCTTC